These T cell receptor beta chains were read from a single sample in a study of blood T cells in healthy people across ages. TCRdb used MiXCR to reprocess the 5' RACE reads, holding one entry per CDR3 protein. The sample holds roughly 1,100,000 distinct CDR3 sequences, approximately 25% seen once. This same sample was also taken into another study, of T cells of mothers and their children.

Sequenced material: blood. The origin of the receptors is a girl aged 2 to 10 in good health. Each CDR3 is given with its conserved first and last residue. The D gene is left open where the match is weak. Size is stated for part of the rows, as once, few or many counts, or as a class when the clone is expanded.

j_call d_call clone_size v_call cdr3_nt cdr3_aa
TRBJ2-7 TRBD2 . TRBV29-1 TGCAGCGTCCCGGGACTAGCGTCGGGCGAGCAGTACTTC CSVPGLASGEQYF
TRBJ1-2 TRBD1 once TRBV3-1 TGTGCCAGCAGCGAACAGGGGGGTAACTATGGCTACACCTTC CASSEQGGNYGYTF
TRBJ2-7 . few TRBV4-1 TGCGCCAGCAGCCAAGATCTTCAGGGCTACGAGCAGTACTTC CASSQDLQGYEQYF
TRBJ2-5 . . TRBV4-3 TGCGCCAGCAGCCAAGACTTACTCCAAGAGACCCAGTACTTC CASSQDLLQETQYF
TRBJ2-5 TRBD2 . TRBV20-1 TGCAGTGCTGGGGACGTGCGGGAGTGGTTCGGTACCGGGGAGACCCAGTACTTC CSAGDVREWFGTGETQYF
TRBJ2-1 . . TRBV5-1 TGCGCCAGCAGCTTGTTGAGTGGCAGTAACAATGAGCAGTTCTTC CASSLLSGSNNEQFF
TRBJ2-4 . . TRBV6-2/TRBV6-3 TGTGCCAGCAGTGGAGGCGGGCTACTCAAAAACATTCAGTACTTC CASSGGGLLKNIQYF
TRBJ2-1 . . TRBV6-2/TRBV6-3 TGTGCCAGCAGTTTCGTTTATAATGAGCAGTTCTTC CASSFVYNEQFF
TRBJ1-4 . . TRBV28 TGTGCCAGCAGCCCCCCCGGGGGAGCAACTAATGAAAAACTGTTTTTT CASSPPGGATNEKLFF
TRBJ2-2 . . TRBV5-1 TGCGCCAGCAGCCTCCGACAGGCGAACACCGGGGAGCTGTTTTTT CASSLRQANTGELFF
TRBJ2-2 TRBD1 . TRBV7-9 TGTGCCAGCAGCACACGACAGGGGAGGACCGGGGAGCTGTTTTTT CASSTRQGRTGELFF
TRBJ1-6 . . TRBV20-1 TGCAGTGCCCTCGACAGTTATAATTCACCCCTCCACTTT CSALDSYNSPLHF
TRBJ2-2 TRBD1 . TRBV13 TGTGCCAGCGACGCAAGGGACAGGGGGAACACCGGGGAGCTGTTTTTT CASDARDRGNTGELFF
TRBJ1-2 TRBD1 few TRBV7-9 TGTGCCAGCAGCCCTCGAGGGGGCGGCTATGGCTACACCTTC CASSPRGGGYGYTF
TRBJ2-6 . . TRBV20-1 TGCAGTGCTAGAGGTGGAGGAGCCGGGGCCAACGTCCTGACTTTC CSARGGGAGANVLTF
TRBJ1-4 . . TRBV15 TGTGCCACCAGCAGGAGACGGGCTAATGAAAGACTGTTTTTT CATSRRRANERLFF
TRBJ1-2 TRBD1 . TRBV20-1 TGCAGTGCTACCGGACAGGGGATTTCTAACTATGGCTACACCTTC CSATGQGISNYGYTF
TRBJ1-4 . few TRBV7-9 TGTGCCAGCAGCTTCACAGGGACGACTAATGAAAAACTGTTTTTT CASSFTGTTNEKLFF
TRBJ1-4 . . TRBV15 TGTGCCACCCGCGGGTCGGCTTATGGACTTTTCAATGAAAAACTGTTTTTT CATRGSAYGLFNEKLFF
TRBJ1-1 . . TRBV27 TGTGCCAGCAGTCGCACCGGGGAAACTGAAGCTTTCTTT CASSRTGETEAFF
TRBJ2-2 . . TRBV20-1 TGCAGTACCGGGGGCATGAACACCGGGGAGCTGTTTTTT CSTGGMNTGELFF
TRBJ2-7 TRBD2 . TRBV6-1 TGTGCCAGCAGTCCCCTGGGACTAGCGGGGCCGGAGAACGAGCAGTACTTC CASSPLGLAGPENEQYF
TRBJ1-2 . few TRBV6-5 TGTGCCAGCAGTTACTCGACCGGCGCGGCCGACTATGGCTACACCTTC CASSYSTGAADYGYTF
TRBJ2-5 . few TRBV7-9 TGTGCCAGCAGACCCATTCCAGCGCATAAAGAGACCCAGTACTTC CASRPIPAHKETQYF
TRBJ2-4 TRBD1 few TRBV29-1 TGCAGCGCCCTGTCGGGACAGCCTAAAAACATTCAGTACTTC CSALSGQPKNIQYF
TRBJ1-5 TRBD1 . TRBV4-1 TGCGCCAGCAGCCACGACAGGGCCAGCAATCAGCCCCAGCATTTT CASSHDRASNQPQHF
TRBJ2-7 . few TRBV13 TGTGCCAGCAGCTTATCCTCCGGGATGCCCTACGAGCAGTACTTC CASSLSSGMPYEQYF
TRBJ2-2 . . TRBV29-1 TGCAGCGTTGGGCGGGCAGGAAACACCGGGGAGCTGTTTTTT CSVGRAGNTGELFF
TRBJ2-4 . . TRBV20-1 TGCAGTGCTAGAGACTTTCTACAAACCATTCAGTCCTTC CSARDFLQTIQSF
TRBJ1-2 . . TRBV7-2 TGTGCCAGCAGCGCCGGGGTCCAGTATGGCTACACTTTC CASSAGVQYGYTF
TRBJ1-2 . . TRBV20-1 TGCAGTGCTAGAGATCCAACCAGGGACTATGGCTACACCTTC CSARDPTRDYGYTF
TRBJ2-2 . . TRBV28 TGTGCCAGCAGTTCGACTTTTTCCGGGGCCGGGGAGCTGTTTTTT CASSSTFSGAGELFF
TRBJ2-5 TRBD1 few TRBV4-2 TGTGCCAGCAGCCTCGACAGGGCAGGCGGGACCCAGTACTTC CASSLDRAGGTQYF
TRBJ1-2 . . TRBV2 TGTGCCAGCAGCCCGGAGGACAGCCGGGGCAACTATGGCTACACCTTC CASSPEDSRGNYGYTF
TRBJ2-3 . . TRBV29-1 TGCAGCGTCGCTTGGAGAACCACAGATACGCAGTATTTT CSVAWRTTDTQYF
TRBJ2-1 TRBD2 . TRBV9 TGTGCCAGCAGCGGCCTAGCGGGGGCCCAAAATGAGCAGTTCTTC CASSGLAGAQNEQFF
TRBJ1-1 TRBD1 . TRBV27 TGTGCCAGCAGTGGGACAGGGGGCTGGATCACTGAAGCTTTCTTT CASSGTGGWITEAFF
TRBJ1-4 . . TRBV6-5 TGTGCCAGCAGTTACTCGATCTCAGGGAGTAGCAGGGAAAAACTGTTTTTT CASSYSISGSSREKLFF
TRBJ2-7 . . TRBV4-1 TGCGCCAGCAGCCAAGATCAAGTGGAGGGGCTCGAGCAGTACTTC CASSQDQVEGLEQYF
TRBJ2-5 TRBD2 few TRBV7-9 TGTGCCAGCTTGGGACTAGCGGGGGCCCTGGACTTC CASLGLAGALDF
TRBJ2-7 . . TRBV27 TGTGCCAGCAGCCTTCTAGGGGAAGGCTCCTACGAGCAGTACTTC CASSLLGEGSYEQYF
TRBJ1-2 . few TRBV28 TGTGCCGGCAGTTTAGTCCCGGCGGTTAACTATGGCTACACCTTC CAGSLVPAVNYGYTF
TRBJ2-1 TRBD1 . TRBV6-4 TGTGCCAGCAGCCTGGGTGAGGGGGCAAGCAATGAGCAGTTCTTC CASSLGEGASNEQFF
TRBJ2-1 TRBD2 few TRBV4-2 TGTGCCAGCAGCCAAGATTCCCGGGAGCGGGGGGGCAATGAGCAGTTCTTC CASSQDSRERGGNEQFF